Here is one TCR beta chain with its context. J gave up 0 bases and V 0 bases, and 9 bases lay outside the gene matches. From germline, CDR1 is SGHDN and CDR2 FVKESK. CDR3 size: 19 residues. Produced via immunoSEQ multiplex PCR; TCRdb's table is partial and in-frame only. The sample has 90,000 to 100,000 clones; about four fifths are singletons. The data were taken from a study of control samples from healthy donors and cancer patients. The sample comprised PBMCs. The origin of this receptor is a man aged 70-80 years with lung cancer. The chain recombines TRBV14 with TRBJ2-3, with 10 bases aligning to TRBD2. CDR3: CASSQEGSGGHRSTDTQYF. CDR3 sequence (DNA): TGTGCCAGCAGCCAAGAGGGTAGCGGGGGGCATCGTAGCACAGATACGCAGTATTTT.